This T cell receptor (beta chain) was profiled in a study of regulatory T cells in long-lasting Graves disease. Overall study results and limits: Among persistent patients, a larger number of public clonotypes were shared (around 3,000) than among newly diagnosed patients (about 970).

Specified time point: newly diagnosed GD, antithyroid drugs for less than 3 months. PBMCs were the source of the RNA used for TCR sequencing. This clonotype was recorded many times. The antigen remains unidentified. An end of the junction differs from the germline gene, which may be a read error. Construction of the TCR beta libraries employed iRepertoire HTBI primers in conjunction with Arm-PCR of CDR3 regions. In the original processing: Identification of gene segments yielded more than 60 TRBV and about 14 TRBJ across samples. TCRdb fed the multiplex PCR reads into MiXCR, producing one record per CDR3 protein. TCRdb, not the original authors, processed these V and J calls. The sample holds about 400,000 distinct CDR3 sequences, approximately 16% seen once. The sample was also reused in another study, on T cells in Graves' hyperthyroidism and ophthalmopathy. That paper states: First-round RT-PCR of the TCR CDR3 relied on the HTBI primer set. Within blood appeared most thyroid clonotypes that had expanded above 0.001.

The sample here was peripheral blood mononuclear cells (PBMCs), taken at new diagnosis, from a patient treated with antithyroid drugs. The TCR comes from a woman in her thirties or forties with Graves disease.

CDR3 sequence: CASSFGLAYEQYF. In nucleotides, the CDR3 is TGCGCCAGCAGCTTCGGGCTGGCCTACGAGCAGTACTTC. The rearrangement uses TRBV12-3 or TRBV12-4 and TRBJ2-7; D unclear. The CDR3 is made up of 13 amino acids.